Listed here are 18 T cell receptor beta chains from one sample, sequenced in a study of T-cell reconstitution after alpha-beta-depleted transplantation in children. Unique molecular identifiers were built into the TCRbeta library. Using its own MiXCR run on the PCR reads, TCRdb lists one record per CDR3 protein. The sample holds some 200,000 distinct CDR3 sequences, 9.7% seen once. Here the sequenced sample was PBMCs from the stem cell graft donor, taken from the stem cell graft. The receptors were sampled from a human donor who donated a stem cell graft to a child with SCID.

Comment on this clonotype: Given a much more abundant clone one base away, this may be a read error. The V call is TRBV7-2, the J call TRBJ1-1; possibly TRBD1 for D (6 bases). Per germline, CDR1 SGHTA and CDR2 FQGNSA. With 3 bases removed from V and 1 base from J, the gap between germline ends came to 12 bases. The CDR3 sequence is 15 residues long. The CDR3 region has the DNA TGTGCCAGCAGCTTGCCGGCACAGGGGAACACTGAAGCTTTCTTT. It specifies CASSLPAQGNTEAFF.

There are many counts of this clonotype. This chain joins TRBV5-1 and TRBJ2-7; 9 bases match TRBD2. Trimming cost V 1 base and J 5 bases; bases outside gene matches: 22. The CDR3 has 20 residues. The germline CDR1 and CDR2 sequences are SGHRS and YFSETQ. CDR3 sequence reads: CASSLPLESSGEPPDNEQYF. Here the CDR3 DNA reads TGCGCCAGCAGCTTGCCATTAGAGTCTAGCGGGGAACCCCCCGACAACGAGCAGTACTTC.

This clonotype was observed many times. The rearrangement joins TRBV4-3 to TRBJ1-1, with 8 bases matching TRBD1. V gave up 7 bases and J gave up 3 bases; unmatched junction bases: 7. Germline V gives CDR1 LGHNA, CDR2 YSLEER. The CDR3 covers 14 residues. The CDR3 sequence: CASTRTGGYTEAFF. The DNA for the CDR3 is TGCGCCAGCACCCGTACAGGGGGGTACACTGAAGCTTTCTTT.

This clonotype was seen ten or more times. The gene calls are TRBV5-1 and TRBJ2-7, with TRBD1 matching over 7 bases. Germline values: CDR1 SGHRS, CDR2 YFSETQ. There are 15 residues in the CDR3. V dropped 2 bases and J dropped 7; count of bases not matched to a gene: 12. As DNA, the CDR3 is TGCGCCAGCAGCTTTGGCTACGGGACAGTTGAGGAGCAGTACTTC. Amino acids: CASSFGYGTVEEQYF.

This clonotype was counted ten times or more. The genes are TRBV4-2 and TRBJ1-2; maybe TRBD1 (5 bases). CDR1 and CDR2 (germline): LGHNA, YNFKEQ. Trimming removed 6 bases at V and 2 bases at J, with 13 bases between. The CDR3 is 14 amino acids. CDR3 DNA sequence: TGTGCCAGCAGGCCGGGGACCCTGAACTATGGCTACACCTTC. This gives the protein CASRPGTLNYGYTF.

This clonotype occurred many times. The rearrangement uses TRBV12-3 or TRBV12-4 and TRBJ1-1; TRBD1 aligns across 7 bases. This CDR3 contains 15 residues. J gave up 0 bases and V 3 bases, and 4 bases lay outside the gene matches. The CDR3 sequence: CASSFYRGVNTEAFF. CDR3 nucleotide sequence: TGTGCCAGCAGTTTCTACAGGGGTGTGAACACTGAAGCTTTCTTT.

A note on this clonotype: A single base separates this from a much larger clone, so it may be a read error. V is TRBV3-1 and J is TRBJ2-5; D perhaps matches TRBD2 (6 bases). The CDR3 is 16 amino acids. The germline CDR1 and CDR2 sequences are LGHDT and YNNKEL (reference sequence). The V and J ends lost 4 bases and 1 base respectively, with 16 bases between them. As DNA, the CDR3 is TGTGCCAGCAGCCGGCCACTAGCCTTAAGCCAAGAGACCCAGTACTTC. It encodes CASSRPLALSQETQYF.

The rearrangement uses TRBV5-1 and TRBJ1-5; the D is unclear. Germline V gives CDR1 SGHRS, CDR2 YFSETQ. The CDR3 loop spans 15 amino acids. With 0 bases removed from V and 3 bases from J, the gap between germline ends came to 10 bases. CDR3 loop: CASSLAPGFNQPQHF. CDR3 DNA: TGCGCCAGCAGCTTGGCCCCGGGATTCAATCAGCCCCAGCATTTT.

This clonotype has ten or more counts. This chain uses TRBV7-6 with TRBJ2-3, with TRBD2 matching over 12 bases. J was trimmed by 4 bases and V by 3 bases; bases with no gene match: 2. The CDR3 has 15 residues. Germline V gene sequence: CDR1 SGHVS, CDR2 FNYEAQ. The DNA of the CDR3 is TGTGCCAGCAGCTTCCTAGCGGGGGGGTCAGATACGCAGTATTTT. Amino acid sequence: CASSFLAGGSDTQYF.

The sample holds many counts of this clonotype. The J gene is TRBJ2-3, the V gene TRBV4-3, with D possibly matching TRBD2 (6 bases). The V gene's germline CDR1 is LGHNA and CDR2 YSLEER. V was clipped by 2 bases and J by 3 bases, with 9 bases between them. This CDR3 comprises 14 residues. The CDR3: CASSQRLVTDTQYF. CDR3 in DNA: TGCGCCAGCAGCCAACGACTAGTGACAGATACGCAGTATTTT.

This clonotype was seen many times. The CDR3 region is CASSPQTGGKDTQYF. Written as DNA, the CDR3 is TGTGCCAGCAGCCCCCAGACAGGGGGCAAAGATACGCAGTATTTT. The V call is TRBV7-6, the J call TRBJ2-3; 10 nucleotides match TRBD1. CDR1 is SGHVS, CDR2 FNYEAQ, per germline. The V gene end was trimmed by 5 bases and the J gene end by 5 bases; junction bases not matched to a gene: 7. The CDR3 is made up of 15 amino acids.

This clonotype was seen a few times. The chain uses TRBV20-1 and TRBJ2-4, with 9 bases that match TRBD2. Per the germline V gene, CDR1 is DFQATT and CDR2 is SNEGSKA (reference sequence). Trimming at V came to 5 bases and at J to 0 bases, leaving 5 bases not matched to a gene. The CDR3 is made up of 15 amino acids. CDR3: CSAAGRGGAKNIQYF. CDR3 nucleotides: TGCAGTGCTGCTGGGCGGGGGGGAGCCAAAAACATTCAGTACTTC.

With respect to this clonotype: One end of the junction does not line up with germline, which may come from a read error. The V call is TRBV30, the J call TRBJ2-7; either TRBD1 or TRBD2 may fit D (5 bases each). Germline V gene lookup returns CDR1 GTSNPN and CDR2 SVGIG (reference sequence). This CDR3 comprises 12 residues. The DNA for the CDR3 is TGTGCCTGGAGTGTAAAGGCAATGGGGACCCTATTC. Its protein is CAWSVKAMGTLF.

This clonotype has ten or more counts. J is TRBJ2-1 and V is TRBV5-1; perhaps D is TRBD1 or TRBD2 (6 bases each). Trimming removed 0 bases from V and 8 bases from J, with 18 bases in between. The CDR3 is made up of 16 amino acids. Germline CDR1 SGHRS, CDR2 YFSETQ. CDR3 bases: TGCGCCAGCAGCTTGGCCGGGGGCGGGTGGTTCGATGAGCAGTTCTTC. Encoded protein: CASSLAGGGWFDEQFF.

There are many counts of this clonotype. The rearrangement uses TRBV29-1 and TRBJ2-3; the match to TRBD2 covers 7 bases. This CDR3 contains 14 residues. J lost 1 base, V lost 7 bases, and 8 bases had no gene match. Per the germline V gene, CDR1 is SQVTM and CDR2 is ANQGSEA. The CDR3 sequence is CSATSGAGTDTQYF. CDR3 nucleotides: TGCAGCGCAACAAGCGGGGCGGGCACAGATACGCAGTATTTT.

This clonotype was counted at least ten times. This chain joins TRBV5-1 and TRBJ2-3; TRBD1 matches 9 bases. Germline trimming cut 4 bases from V and 2 bases from J; bases unmatched to any gene: 11. Germline CDR1 and CDR2: SGHRS and YFSETQ. The CDR3 is made up of 17 amino acids. The chain's CDR3 is CASSLGPDRGYTDTQYF. CDR3 bases: TGCGCCAGCAGCCTGGGTCCCGACAGGGGGTACACAGATACGCAGTATTTT.

The J gene is TRBJ1-1, the V gene TRBV30, with D maybe TRBD1 (5 bases). This CDR3 contains 14 residues. Germline loops: CDR1 GTSNPN, CDR2 SVGIG (reference sequence). The V end was cut by 2 bases, the J end by 0 bases, with 10 bases between. CDR3 sequence reads: CAWSTGVMNTEAFF. In DNA form, the CDR3 reads TGTGCCTGGAGTACGGGGGTGATGAACACTGAAGCTTTCTTT.

This clonotype has ten or more counts. The chain employs TRBV7-8 and TRBJ1-1; D not certain. V lost 8 bases, J lost 0 bases, and 16 bases lay in between. CDR1 SGHVS and CDR2 FQNEAQ come from the germline V gene. The CDR3 sequence is 15 residues long. CDR3: CASRGEVGMNTEAFF. DNA for the CDR3: TGTGCCAGCCGTGGGGAGGTGGGAATGAACACTGAAGCTTTCTTT.